This is a list of T cell receptor beta chains from one sample in a study of shared clonotypes between healthy human individuals. Assay: immunoSEQ multiplex PCR; the TCRdb copy retains only in-frame clones and omits some. The table has about 2 million clones, over 85% seen once. The material sequenced was naive CD4+ T cells sorted from blood. These receptors were obtained from a man aged 18 to 29 in good health. Both conserved end residues are part of each CDR3. Fields, in order: D gene, J gene, V gene, clone size, CDR3 DNA, CDR3 protein. A D gene is named only where the DNA matches it firmly. Clone size is shown for a subset of rows, as once, few, many or a class of expanded clone.

>.|TRBJ1-2|TRBV28|once
TGTGCCAGCAGGGGTCAGGGATACGACTATGGCTACACCTTC
CASRGQGYDYGYTF
>.|TRBJ2-3|TRBV9|.
TGTGCCAGCAGCGTAACACAAGCCCCAGATACGCAGTATTTT
CASSVTQAPDTQYF
>TRBD2|TRBJ2-7|TRBV10-2|.
TGCGCCAGCAGCCTAGCGGGGGAAAAGTACGAGCAGTACTTC
CASSLAGEKYEQYF
>.|TRBJ1-1|TRBV5-4|.
TGTGCCAGCAGCTTGGATGGACAGATGAACACTGAAGCTTTCTTT
CASSLDGQMNTEAFF
>TRBD2|TRBJ2-7|TRBV7-2|.
TGTGCCAGCACCTCGTGGGAGGGATCCTACGAGCAGTACTTC
CASTSWEGSYEQYF
>.|TRBJ1-1|TRBV2|.
TGTGCCAGCAGTGGGGCAATGAACACTGAAGCTTTCTTT
CASSGAMNTEAFF
>.|TRBJ1-3|TRBV16|.
TGTGCCAGCAGGACAGCTCCTGGAAACACCATATATTTT
CASRTAPGNTIYF
>TRBD1|TRBJ2-5|TRBV5-1|.
TGCGCCAGCAGCCATGACAGGGGGCAAGAGACCCAGTACTTC
CASSHDRGQETQYF
>TRBD2|TRBJ2-7|TRBV7-2|once
TGTGCCAGCAGCTTAGCCAGCGGGAGCCCCTCCGAGCAGTACTTC
CASSLASGSPSEQYF
>TRBD2|TRBJ2-1|TRBV30|.
TGTGCCGCCGACGTTCTAGCGGGAACAAACGGTGAGCAGTTCTTC
CAADVLAGTNGEQFF
>.|TRBJ2-1|TRBV4-1|.
TGCGCCAGCAGCCAAGACGCGGGCCCTCCGGGCCTCACAGAAAAGTACAATGAGCAGTTCTTC
CASSQDAGPPGLTEKYNEQFF
>.|TRBJ1-2|TRBV10-3|once
TGTGCCATCAGTGAGGCAGTGAACTATGGCTACACCTTC
CAISEAVNYGYTF
>.|TRBJ2-7|TRBV19|.
TGTGCCAGTAGTATTATTGGGGTTGGCCACGAGCAGTACTTC
CASSIIGVGHEQYF
>.|TRBJ1-2|TRBV5-6|.
TGTGCCAGCAGCTTGGCCCGGACAGCGTATGGCTACACCTTC
CASSLARTAYGYTF
>.|TRBJ2-1|TRBV11-2|once
TGTGCCAGCAGCTTAACTGCAGGGACGGGGAATGAGCAGTTCTTC
CASSLTAGTGNEQFF
>.|TRBJ1-1|TRBV28|.
TGTGCCAGCAGTTTAGGCAGAGAAGCTTTCTTT
CASSLGREAFF
>TRBD1|TRBJ1-1|TRBV2|.
TGTGCCAGCCCCGGGACAGCGAACACTGAAGCTTTCTTT
CASPGTANTEAFF
>TRBD2|TRBJ2-1|TRBV27|once
TGTGCCAGCAGAAGCGGGGGGGCCCAAAATGAGCAGTTCTTC
CASRSGGAQNEQFF
>.|TRBJ1-2|TRBV7-2|.
TGTGCCAGCAGCTTAGGGGGACGGCCATATGGCTACACCTTC
CASSLGGRPYGYTF
>TRBD1|TRBJ1-5|TRBV5-6|.
TGTGCCAGCAGCCTACAGGGGCGCTTCAATCAGCCCCAGCATTTT
CASSLQGRFNQPQHF
>TRBD1|TRBJ2-1|TRBV4-1|.
TGCGCCAGCAGCCAAGACGGTAGGACAGGGGGCGTAAATGAGCAGTTCTTC
CASSQDGRTGGVNEQFF
>.|TRBJ2-7|TRBV27|once
TGTGCCAGCAGTTTTCTCGGTTACGAGCAGTACTTC
CASSFLGYEQYF
>TRBD1|TRBJ2-2|TRBV10-3|.
TGTGCCATCAGTGACGGGACAGGGGGAACCGGGGAGCTGTTTTTT
CAISDGTGGTGELFF
>TRBD1|TRBJ1-2|TRBV2|.
TGTGCCAGCAGTTCCGACAGGGTCTATGGCTACACCTTC
CASSSDRVYGYTF
>.|TRBJ2-3|TRBV12-5|.
TGTGCTAGTGGCATTTCAGATACGCAGTATTTT
CASGISDTQYF
>.|TRBJ2-7|TRBV18|.
TGTGCCAGCTCACCCAGTACGACTGAGAGCTCCTACGAGCAGTACTTC
CASSPSTTESSYEQYF
>.|TRBJ2-2|TRBV21-1|.
TGTGCCAGCAGCAAGCGTAGGCTGAACACCGGGGAGCTGTTTTTT
CASSKRRLNTGELFF
>.|TRBJ1-6|TRBV28|once
TGTGCCAGCAGTTTGGGTGGGGCAGGCTATAATTCACCCCTCCACTTT
CASSLGGAGYNSPLHF
>.|TRBJ1-5|TRBV2|.
TGTGCCTCCGCGGAGGAGTCTTCTAGCAATCAGCCCCAGCATTTT
CASAEESSSNQPQHF
>TRBD2|TRBJ2-7|TRBV14|.
TGTGCCAGCAGCCAATACGCCGGGGGGATTTACGAGCAGTACTTC
CASSQYAGGIYEQYF
>TRBD1|TRBJ2-7|TRBV6-1|.
TGTGCCAGCATAGGGACAGGGCTGGGCGAGCAGTACTTC
CASIGTGLGEQYF
>TRBD1|TRBJ1-2|TRBV5-6|.
TGTGCCAGCAGCTTCCGTGGGACAGGGGGCTTCTACACCTTC
CASSFRGTGGFYTF
>.|TRBJ2-3|TRBV9|.
TGTGCCAGCAGCGTATGGGGGGCGGTGACAGATACGCAGTATTTT
CASSVWGAVTDTQYF
>.|TRBJ2-1|TRBV4-2|.
TGTGCCAGCAGCCAAGACCCTAACAGTGAGCAGTTCTTC
CASSQDPNSEQFF
>.|TRBJ1-2|TRBV30|.
TGTGCCTGGAGTGTGGGCCGTAACTATGGCTACACCTTC
CAWSVGRNYGYTF
>.|TRBJ2-2|TRBV5-1|.
TGCGCCAGCAGCGGACAAGGCATCGGGGAGCTGTTTTTT
CASSGQGIGELFF
>.|TRBJ2-5|TRBV19|.
TGTGCCAGTAGTACCCGGGACGGAGAAGAGACCCAGTACTTC
CASSTRDGEETQYF
>.|TRBJ1-4|TRBV4-3|.
TGCGCCAGCAGCCAAGATGGGCGGGGCAGAAGTGAAAAACTGTTTTTT
CASSQDGRGRSEKLFF
>.|TRBJ2-3|TRBV2|.
TGTGCCAGCACAGGGCATACGCAGTATTTT
CASTGHTQYF
>.|TRBJ2-2|TRBV5-1|once
TGCGCCAGCAGCTTGGCTGGCCTCCCGAACACCGGGGAGCTGTTTTTT
CASSLAGLPNTGELFF
>.|TRBJ1-4|TRBV29-1|.
TGCAGCGTTGTTGGAGGCGGAACCGCAACTAATGAAAAACTGTTTTTT
CSVVGGGTATNEKLFF
>.|TRBJ1-5|TRBV5-6|.
TGTGCCAGCAGCTTAGGTAGGGGCAATCAGCCCCAGCATTTT
CASSLGRGNQPQHF
>TRBD1|TRBJ2-1|TRBV2|.
TGTGCCAGCAGTCTAGACAGGGGATCCTACAATGAGCAGTTCTTC
CASSLDRGSYNEQFF
>.|TRBJ2-1|TRBV5-8|.
TGTGCCAGCAGCTTGGGCACTAGCCGTGAGCAGTTCTTC
CASSLGTSREQFF
>.|TRBJ1-1|TRBV6-5|.
TGTGCCAGCAGTTACGGGCAGGGTACTGAAGCTTTCTTT
CASSYGQGTEAFF
>TRBD1|TRBJ1-2|TRBV6-1|once
TGTGCCAGCAGTTTTAAAGGGGGGACAGACTATGGCTACACCTTC
CASSFKGGTDYGYTF
>TRBD1|TRBJ2-2|TRBV18|.
TGTGCCAGCTCACCAACGGGACAGGGGGCCCCCGGGGAGCTGTTTTTT
CASSPTGQGAPGELFF
>.|TRBJ1-5|TRBV6-1|.
TGTGCCAGCAGTGAATCTAGGGTCGGACAGCCCCAGCATTTT
CASSESRVGQPQHF
>.|TRBJ1-5|TRBV4-1|.
TGCGCCAGCAGCCAGGTCGGTCTCGGTAGCAATCAGCCCCAGCATTTT
CASSQVGLGSNQPQHF
>TRBD1|TRBJ2-7|TRBV28|.
TGTGCCAGCAGCTCTCCGGGACAGGGACGGGCCTACGAGCAGTACTTC
CASSSPGQGRAYEQYF
>.|TRBJ1-3|TRBV18|.
TGTGCCAGCTCACCAGACAGCGGCGGAAACACCATATATTTT
CASSPDSGGNTIYF
>TRBD2|TRBJ2-5|TRBV6-6|.
TGTGCCAGCAGCTCGGGGGCAATACTAGCGGGAGAGACCCAGTACTTC
CASSSGAILAGETQYF
>.|TRBJ2-1|TRBV10-3|.
TGTGCCATCAGTGACCAGGGAAGCTCCTACAATGAGCAGTTCTTC
CAISDQGSSYNEQFF
>.|TRBJ1-2|TRBV6-1|.
TGTGCCAGCAGTGAAGGGGGACGGAGCTATGGCTACACCTTC
CASSEGGRSYGYTF
>TRBD1|TRBJ1-5|TRBV6-5|.
TGTGCCAGCAGCTACGGGACAGGGCGGTGGCCCCAGCATTTT
CASSYGTGRWPQHF
>.|TRBJ2-7|TRBV6-1|.
TGTGCCAGCAGTGGCAGGGACGAGCAGTACTTC
CASSGRDEQYF
>TRBD1|TRBJ2-7|TRBV7-6|.
TGTGCCAGCAGCTTAGGGACAGGGGCCCGATCCTACGAGCAGTACTTC
CASSLGTGARSYEQYF